The TCR beta chain described here comes from a study of T cell responses to AZD1222 COVID-19 vaccine. Overall study: Second-dose timings of about 4 or about 12 weeks were pooled.

CDR1 ENHRY and CDR2 SYGVKD come from the germline V gene. Trimming took 4 bases from V and 7 from J, leaving 7 bases between them. The CDR3 extends over 12 amino acids. As regards this clone: Its antigen remains unknown.

The repertoire was sequenced with immunoSEQ multiplex PCR; TCRdb's copy has only in-frame clones and lacks some. The sample comprises about 150,000 clones, roughly 89% of which are singletons, and about 5.3% rests with the top ten. Study outcomes and limitations: Reportedly, close to half of spike-specific TCRs are directed against unmutated variant regions. Most donors were white British, females outnumbered males, and clonal diversity was possibly underestimated. The study sampled repertoires only after the peak T cell response.

This chain uses TRBV10-3 with TRBJ2-2; D is possibly TRBD2 (6 bases). The sample was peripheral blood, taken on day 0 of AZD1222 vaccination. This receptor was identified in an adult in good health. CDR3 sequence: CAISGGGGELFF. The CDR3 DNA is TGTGCCATCAGTGGGGGAGGCGGGGAGCTGTTTTTT.